The 27 T cell receptor beta chains given below trace back to one sample, sequenced in a study of STAT5B mutations in CD4+ large granular lymphocyte leukemia. Here immunoSEQ multiplex PCR was the method, and the copy in TCRdb shows in-frame clones only, minus some. The data show tens of thousands of clones, approximately 67% seen once. Sequenced: CD4+ T cells from blood buffy coats. The receptors stem from a human donor in good health.

The chain carries TRBV11-2 and TRBJ1-2, with TRBD1 identical over 7 bases. V trimming: 6 bases; J trimming: 8 bases; junction bases outside the gene matches: 12. From germline, CDR1 is SGHAT and CDR2 FQNNGV. The CDR3 length is 14 residues. CDR3 coding DNA: TGTGCCAGCAGTTTTGAGGACAGGAGAGGAGGCTACACCTTC. This translates into CASSFEDRRGGYTF.

This clone was observed a few times. This chain joins TRBV7-9 and TRBJ1-1; tentatively, D is TRBD1 (6 bases). Germline CDR1 and CDR2: SEHNR and FQNEAQ (reference sequence). With 1 base removed from V and 2 bases from J, the gap between germline ends came to 17 bases. The CDR3 is 17 residues long. CDR3 protein: CASSLEGVLTYNTEAFF. The DNA for the CDR3 is TGTGCCAGCAGCTTAGAGGGGGTCCTAACCTATAACACTGAAGCTTTCTTT. Full variable domain (rest looked up from reference TRBV7-9 and TRBJ1-1): DTGVSQNPRHKITKRGQNVTFRCDPISEHNRLYWYRQTLGQGPEFLTYFQNEAQLEKSRLLSDRFSAERPKGSFSTLEIQRTEQGDSAMYLCASSLEGVLTYNTEAFFGQGTRLTVV.

The chain links TRBV19 to TRBJ1-2; 12 bases match TRBD1. With 5 bases clipped from V and 0 bases from J, the junction kept 13 bases outside the gene matches. CDR1 LNHDA and CDR2 SQIVND come from the germline V gene (reference sequence). CDR3 size: 19 residues. CDR3 DNA: TGTGCCAGTAGTCCGGTTCCTCGGGACAGGGGGCCTTCTAACTATGGCTACACCTTC. Its translation: CASSPVPRDRGPSNYGYTF.

The chain couples TRBV15 to TRBJ2-3; weak D call: TRBD1 (5 bases). Germline CDR1 LNHNV, CDR2 YYDKDF (reference sequence). This CDR3 contains 15 residues. V was shortened by 4 bases and J by 8 bases, with 19 bases between the two germline ends. The CDR3 here is CATSNNRGSRVTQYF. The CDR3 coding sequence is TGTGCCACCAGCAACAACCGAGGTTCCAGGGTTACGCAGTATTTT.

V and J are TRBV11-2 and TRBJ2-3, with D possibly TRBD1 on 6 matching bases. V gave up 5 bases and J gave up 11 bases, with 14 bases separating them. Germline CDR1 is SGHAT and CDR2 is FQNNGV. The CDR3 runs to 12 residues. CDR3 protein: CASSPGQTRQYF. The CDR3 DNA sequence: TGTGCCAGCAGCCCCGGACAGACAAGGCAGTATTTT.

V gene TRBV7-2 combines with J gene TRBJ1-2; D gene uncertain. The V gene's germline CDR1 is SGHTA and CDR2 FQGNSA. The CDR3 has 17 residues. Trimming left V 2 bases short and J 2 bases short, with 18 bases between. In nucleotides, the CDR3 is TGTGCCAGCAGCTTAACGCAGGTTACCGCCCCAAACTATGGCTACACCTTC. Amino acid sequence: CASSLTQVTAPNYGYTF.

The chain carries TRBV7-2 and TRBJ1-2; the match to TRBD1 covers 8 bases. CDR1 is SGHTA and CDR2 is FQGNSA in the germline V gene. The length of the CDR3 is 12 residues. V shed 11 bases and J 8 bases; nucleotides not matched to a gene: 10. DNA for the CDR3: TGTGCCGGTGGACAGGGCGGCCGAGGCTACACCTTC. Protein sequence: CAGGQGGRGYTF.

This chain links TRBV9 with TRBJ1-3; D not resolved. Germline V gene data show CDR1 as SGDLS and CDR2 as YYNGEE. V gave up 1 base and J gave up 0 bases, with 8 bases separating them. This CDR3 region has 15 residues. The CDR3 loop is CASSVYGYSGNTIYF. In DNA, the CDR3 is TGTGCCAGCAGCGTATACGGCTACTCTGGAAACACCATATATTTT.

This clone has more than one count but fewer than ten. The chain joins TRBV10-3 to TRBJ1-5, with D possibly TRBD1 on 5 matching bases. V gave up 3 bases and J gave up 4 bases, with 7 bases separating them. The germline gives CDR1 ENHRY, CDR2 SYGVKD. The CDR3 runs 13 residues. The CDR3: CAISDGGNQPQHF. For the CDR3, the DNA is TGTGCCATCAGTGATGGGGGTAATCAGCCCCAGCATTTT.

V is TRBV27 and J is TRBJ2-1; no firm D call. This CDR3 contains 12 residues. Germline CDR1 and CDR2: MNHEY and SMNVEV (reference sequence). The V and J ends lost 5 bases and 10 bases respectively, with 12 bases between them. CDR3 bases: TGTGCCAGCAGTCCCCAGGCTGGCGAGCAGTTCTTC. This translates into CASSPQAGEQFF.

CDR3 in amino acids: CASSLVTAYNSPLHF. CDR3 bases: TGTGCCAGCAGCTTAGTCACAGCCTATAATTCACCCCTCCACTTT. The chain uses TRBV7-9 and TRBJ1-6; D not resolved. Germline loops: CDR1 SEHNR, CDR2 FQNEAQ (reference sequence). V was clipped by 1 base and J by 2 bases, with 6 bases between them. CDR3 length: 15 residues.

This clone was found a few times. The chain carries TRBV19 and TRBJ2-2, with TRBD2 matching 8 bases. Germline V gene data show CDR1 as LNHDA and CDR2 as SQIVND (reference sequence). This CDR3 is 17 amino acids long. V was pared by 3 bases and J by 5 bases, with 11 bases of the junction left unmatched. CDR3 in DNA: TGTGCCAGTAGTATCCCGCGGGGGGCGGTATGGACCGGGGAGCTGTTTTTT. It encodes CASSIPRGAVWTGELFF.

This clone was found a few times. The V call is TRBV7-6, the J call TRBJ2-1, with TRBD1 as a possible D gene (5 bases). Germline V lookup: CDR1 SGHVS, CDR2 FNYEAQ. Trimming cost V 5 bases and J 6 bases, with 8 bases left between them. The CDR3 runs to 12 residues. This CDR3 reads CASSITGNEQFF. In DNA, the CDR3 is TGTGCCAGCAGCATCACAGGCAATGAGCAGTTCTTC.

The V call is TRBV2, the J call TRBJ2-1, with D unclear. The CDR3 length is 13 residues. The germline V gene encodes CDR1 SNHLY and CDR2 FYNNEI. V dropped 7 bases and J dropped 1 base, with 8 bases sitting between them. CDR3 in amino acids: CASIQESYNEQFF. The CDR3 DNA reads as TGTGCCAGCATCCAAGAGTCCTACAATGAGCAGTTCTTC.

This clone has just a few counts. The rearrangement joins TRBV14 to TRBJ1-1; 10 bases are a match to TRBD1. The CDR3 totals 16 residues. J was trimmed by 1 base and V by 4 bases; bases with no gene match: 6. Germline CDR1 SGHDN, CDR2 FVKESK. The CDR3 loop reads CASSPGTGVANTEAFF. The CDR3 coding sequence is TGTGCCAGCAGCCCCGGGACAGGGGTGGCGAACACTGAAGCTTTCTTT.

A few counts support this clone. The chain recombines TRBV18 with TRBJ2-7; D possibly corresponds to TRBD2 (6 bases). Germline loops: CDR1 KGHSH, CDR2 LQKENI. V shed 4 bases and J shed 0 bases, with 10 bases lying between them. The CDR3 consists of 14 residues. The CDR3 loop is CASSRPGGSYEQYF. CDR3 nucleotide sequence: TGTGCCAGCTCACGACCCGGGGGCTCCTACGAGCAGTACTTC.

This chain links TRBV14 with TRBJ2-5; 8 bases align to TRBD2. The CDR3 is made up of 17 amino acids. V dropped 5 bases and J dropped 0; count of bases not matched to a gene: 11. Germline V gives CDR1 SGHDN, CDR2 FVKESK. The CDR3 DNA reads as TGTGCCAGCAGCACCGTGCGGACTAGCCCGTACCAAGAGACCCAGTACTTC. Translation gives CASSTVRTSPYQETQYF.

This clone appeared a single time. The CDR3 region is CASSPRDRANQPQHF. The CDR3 DNA sequence: TGTGCCAGCAGTCCCCGGGACAGGGCCAATCAGCCCCAGCATTTT. This chain uses TRBV6-5 with TRBJ1-5, with 9 nucleotides matching TRBD1. This CDR3 is 15 amino acids long. Germline CDR1 MNHEY, CDR2 SVGAGI. The trim removed 5 bases at V and 3 bases at J, leaving 5 bases unmatched.

Concerning this clone itself: A read error may account for a junction end that differs from germline. This chain connects TRBV6-5 to TRBJ2-5; D tentatively fits TRBD1 or TRBD2 (5 bases each). Germline CDR1 MNHEY, CDR2 SVGAGI. This CDR3 has 13 amino acids. CDR3 region: CASSYRGQGTQYF. Written as DNA, the CDR3 is TGTGCCAGCAGTTACCGGGGCCAAGGGACCCAGTACTTC.

This clone was seen more than once but under ten times. The CDR3 is CAINKLNTEAFF. The CDR3 region has the DNA TGTGCCATCAACAAGTTGAACACTGAAGCTTTCTTT. This chain connects TRBV2 to TRBJ1-1; unclear D gene. V was trimmed by 10 bases and J by 0 bases, leaving 9 bases between them. The CDR3 extends over 12 amino acids. CDR1 SNHLY and CDR2 FYNNEI come from the germline V gene.

CDR3 residues: CASFRDSNQPQHF. CDR3 in DNA: TGTGCCAGCTTTCGGGACAGTAATCAGCCCCAGCATTTT. J is TRBJ1-5 and V is TRBV6-1; TRBD1 matches at 7 bases. Germline V gene sequence: CDR1 MNHNS, CDR2 SASEGT. The CDR3 sequence is 13 residues long. V was pared by 8 bases and J by 4 bases, with 5 bases of the junction left unmatched.

This sequence joins TRBV7-2 and TRBJ1-3, with D unclear. The CDR3 has 16 amino acids. V lost 0 bases to trimming and J lost 0 bases, with 9 bases between them. Per germline, CDR1 SGHTA and CDR2 FQGNSA. The CDR3 coding sequence is TGTGCCAGCAGCTTAGCGGGCAGCTACTCTGGAAACACCATATATTTT. The encoded protein is CASSLAGSYSGNTIYF.

V gene TRBV5-6 combines with J gene TRBJ2-5; D possibly corresponds to TRBD2 (5 bases). With 0 bases removed from V and 9 bases from J, the gap between germline ends came to 6 bases. Germline V lookup: CDR1 SGHDT, CDR2 YYEEEE. This CDR3 is built from 11 residues. CDR3 in amino acids: CASSLGESQYF. The CDR3 DNA is TGTGCCAGCAGCTTGGGGGAGTCCCAGTACTTC.

J is TRBJ2-5 and V is TRBV7-2; D gene ambiguous. Trimming stripped 2 bases from V and 5 bases from J, with 24 bases between. The CDR3 has 18 residues. Germline V gene data show CDR1 as SGHTA and CDR2 as FQGNSA. The DNA for the CDR3 is TGTGCCAGCAGCTTAAAGACGCAGTACAGCTTCTCTGGGGAGACCCAGTACTTC. It yields the protein CASSLKTQYSFSGETQYF.

The chain combines TRBV11-2 with TRBJ2-7; 8 bases are shared with TRBD1. The CDR3 consists of 12 residues. Germline trimming cut 5 bases from V and 5 bases from J; bases unmatched to any gene: 2. Germline V gene lookup returns CDR1 SGHAT and CDR2 FQNNGV. CDR3 in amino acids: CASSLQGDEQYF. CDR3 DNA: TGTGCCAGCAGCCTACAGGGGGACGAGCAGTACTTC.

V is TRBV4-1 and J is TRBJ1-3; D might be TRBD1 (6 bases). This CDR3 region has 17 residues. The germline CDR1 and CDR2 sequences are MGHRA and YSYEKL. Trimming pared 3 bases from V and 0 bases from J, leaving 15 bases between. CDR3 protein: CASSHNRDGSSGNTIYF. As DNA, the CDR3 is TGCGCCAGCAGCCATAACAGGGATGGGAGCTCTGGAAACACCATATATTTT.

The chain employs TRBV27 and TRBJ2-1; possibly TRBD2 for D (6 bases). V shed 5 bases and J shed 0 bases, with 8 bases lying between them. Per germline, CDR1 MNHEY and CDR2 SMNVEV (reference sequence). The CDR3 has 14 residues. The CDR3 loop reads CASSAGSSYNEQFF. The CDR3 bases are TGTGCCAGCAGTGCGGGGAGCTCCTACAATGAGCAGTTCTTC.